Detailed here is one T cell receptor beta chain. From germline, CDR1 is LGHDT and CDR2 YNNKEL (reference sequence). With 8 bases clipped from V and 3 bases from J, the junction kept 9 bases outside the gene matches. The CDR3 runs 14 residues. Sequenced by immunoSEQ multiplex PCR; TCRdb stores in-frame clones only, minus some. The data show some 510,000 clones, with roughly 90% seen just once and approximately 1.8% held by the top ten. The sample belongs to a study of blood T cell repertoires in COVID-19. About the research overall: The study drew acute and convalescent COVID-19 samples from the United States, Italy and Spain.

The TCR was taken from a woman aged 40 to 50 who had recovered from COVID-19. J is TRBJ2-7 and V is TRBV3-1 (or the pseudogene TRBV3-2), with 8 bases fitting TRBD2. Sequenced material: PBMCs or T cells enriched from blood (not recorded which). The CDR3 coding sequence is TGTGCCAGCGAAACCTTCACTAGCGGCTACGAGCAGTACTTC. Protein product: CASETFTSGYEQYF.